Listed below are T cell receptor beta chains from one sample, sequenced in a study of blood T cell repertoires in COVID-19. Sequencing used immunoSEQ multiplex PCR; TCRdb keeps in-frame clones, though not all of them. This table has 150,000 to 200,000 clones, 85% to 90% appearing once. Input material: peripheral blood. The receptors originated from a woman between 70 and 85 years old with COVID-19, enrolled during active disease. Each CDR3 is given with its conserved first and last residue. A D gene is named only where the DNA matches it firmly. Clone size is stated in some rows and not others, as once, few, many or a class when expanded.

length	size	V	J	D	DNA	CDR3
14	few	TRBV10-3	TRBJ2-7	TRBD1	TGTGCCACTACTCCGGGACAGGGGGCCAACGAGCAGTACTTC	CATTPGQGANEQYF
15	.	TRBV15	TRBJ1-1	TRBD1	TGTGCCACCAGAACTGACAGGGCCGTCCCAAGGGAAGCTTTCTTT	CATRTDRAVPREAFF
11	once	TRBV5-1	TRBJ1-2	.	TGCGCCAGCGGGGGGGACTATGGCTACACCTTC	CASGGDYGYTF
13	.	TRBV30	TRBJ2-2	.	TGTGCCAGAGGAGGGCGGGGAACCGGGGAGCTGTTTTTT	CARGGRGTGELFF
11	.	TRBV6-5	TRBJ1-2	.	TGTGCCAGTGCGGGGAACTATGGCTACACCTTC	CASAGNYGYTF
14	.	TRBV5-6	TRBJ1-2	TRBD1	TGTGCCAGCAGCTCGGGGACAGGGGCCTATGGCTACACCTTC	CASSSGTGAYGYTF
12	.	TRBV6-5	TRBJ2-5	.	TGTGCCAGCTCAAGGCGGCAAGAGACCCAGTACTTC	CASSRRQETQYF
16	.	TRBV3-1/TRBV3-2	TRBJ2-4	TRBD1	TGTGCCAGCAGCCGGACAGGGGCATATGGCAAAAACATTCAGTACTTC	CASSRTGAYGKNIQYF
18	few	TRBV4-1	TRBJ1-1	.	TGCGCCAGCAGCCAAGCGGGGGGCAGGGGCGAGCGAAACACTGAAGCTTTCTTT	CASSQAGGRGERNTEAFF
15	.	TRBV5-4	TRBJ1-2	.	TGTGCCAGCAGCTTGGCACACACAGGGTACTATGGCTACACCTTC	CASSLAHTGYYGYTF